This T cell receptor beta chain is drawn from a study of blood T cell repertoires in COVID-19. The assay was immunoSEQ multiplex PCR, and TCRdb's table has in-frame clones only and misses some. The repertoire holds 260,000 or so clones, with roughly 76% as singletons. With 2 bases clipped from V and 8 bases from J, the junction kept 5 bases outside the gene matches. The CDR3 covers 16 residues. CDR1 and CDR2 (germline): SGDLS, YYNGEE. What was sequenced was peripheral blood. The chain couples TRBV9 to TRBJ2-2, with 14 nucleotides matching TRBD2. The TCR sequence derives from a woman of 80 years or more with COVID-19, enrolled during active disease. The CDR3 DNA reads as TGTGCCAGCAGCGTCGGGACTAGCGGGAGACGGGGGGAGCTGTTTTTT. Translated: CASSVGTSGRRGELFF.